The 14 T cell receptor beta chains reported below all come from one sample, sequenced in a study of shared clonotypes between healthy human individuals. The protocol was immunoSEQ multiplex PCR, while the TCRdb copy is restricted to in-frame clones and leaves out a portion. The table records about 120,000 clones, 68% of them present only once. The material sequenced was memory CD8+ T cells sorted from blood. Documented subset: CD45RO+ cells pooled with CCR7-negative TemRA cells. The origin of the receptors is a woman aged 25 to 39 in good health.

This clone was detected only a few times. The chain uses TRBV2 and TRBJ1-4; D uncertain. The CDR3 spans 14 residues. From germline, CDR1 is SNHLY and CDR2 FYNNEI. V was shortened by 5 bases and J by 0 bases, with 7 bases between the two germline ends. This chain's CDR3 is CASSREATNEKLFF. The CDR3 DNA reads TGTGCCAGCAGTAGGGAGGCAACTAATGAAAAACTGTTTTTT.

This clone has a handful of counts. The rearrangement joins TRBV4-2 to TRBJ2-3; 8 bases are a match to TRBD2. The length of the CDR3 is 13 residues. Trimming removed 6 bases from V and 5 bases from J; junction bases left unmatched: 4. Germline V CDR1 and CDR2: LGHNA, YNFKEQ. This CDR3 is CASRSGSGDTQYF. CDR3 DNA: TGTGCCAGCAGAAGCGGGAGTGGAGATACGCAGTATTTT.

The chain has TRBV5-1 and TRBJ2-1, with D possibly matching TRBD1 (6 bases). Per the germline V gene, CDR1 is SGHRS and CDR2 is YFSETQ. Trimming removed 4 bases from V and 4 bases from J, with 12 bases in between. CDR3 size: 14 residues. The DNA of the CDR3 is TGCGCCAGCAGCCTGGGACACGGGTACAATGAGCAGTTCTTC. Its translation: CASSLGHGYNEQFF. The whole variable domain, remainder taken from reference TRBV5-1 and TRBJ2-1, is KAGVTQTPRYLIKTRGQQVTLSCSPISGHRSVSWYQQTPGQGLQFLFEYFSETQRNKGNFPGRFSGRQFSNSRSEMNVSTLELGDSALYLCASSLGHGYNEQFFGPGTRLTVL.

The chain joins TRBV19 to TRBJ1-5; 9 bases agree with TRBD1. V lost 3 bases to trimming and J lost 2 bases; unmatched junction nucleotides: 14. CDR3 length equals 19 residues. The V gene's germline CDR1 is LNHDA and CDR2 SQIVND (reference sequence). The CDR3 loop reads CASSMGVWTGVRRNQPQHF. The CDR3 DNA reads TGTGCCAGTAGTATGGGCGTCTGGACAGGGGTGCGACGCAATCAGCCCCAGCATTTT.

This clone was counted at least ten times. The V gene is TRBV7-9, the J gene TRBJ1-5, with D uncertain. Germline CDR1 and CDR2: SEHNR and FQNEAQ (reference sequence). Trimming pared 5 bases from V and 0 bases from J, leaving 8 bases between. This CDR3 has 14 amino acids. The CDR3 protein is CASSAHNSNQPQHF. CDR3 bases: TGTGCCAGCAGCGCCCATAATAGCAATCAGCCCCAGCATTTT.

The chain employs TRBV28 and TRBJ1-3; D may be TRBD1 (6 bases). Germline V CDR1 and CDR2: MDHEN, SYDVKM. The CDR3 is made up of 15 amino acids. Trimming removed 3 bases at V and 1 base at J, with 10 bases between. The chain's CDR3 is CASSFLQGSGNTIYF. The CDR3 bases are TGTGCCAGCAGTTTCCTACAGGGTTCTGGAAACACCATATATTTT.

The chain links TRBV9 to TRBJ1-1, with 7 bases matching TRBD1. The CDR3 length is 13 residues. Trimming cost V 3 bases and J 5 bases; bases outside gene matches: 4. Germline assignment: CDR1 SGDLS and CDR2 YYNGEE. The CDR3 region is CASSATGETEAFF. As DNA, the CDR3 is TGTGCCAGCAGCGCTACAGGGGAGACTGAAGCTTTCTTT.

The chain employs TRBV5-1 and TRBJ2-6, with 13 bases aligning to TRBD2. This CDR3 spans 20 amino acids. Trimming at V came to 4 bases and at J to 0 bases, leaving 10 bases not matched to a gene. Looked up from germline, CDR1 is SGHRS and CDR2 is YFSETQ. This CDR3 is CASSRGTSGIPSSGANVLTF. CDR3 nucleotides: TGCGCCAGCAGCCGAGGGACTAGCGGGATCCCTAGCTCTGGGGCCAACGTCCTGACTTTC.

The sample holds a few counts of this clone. The CDR3 sequence: CASRRTGGGQPQHF. CDR3 DNA: TGTGCCAGCAGGCGTACAGGGGGCGGTCAGCCCCAGCATTTT. The chain is built from TRBV28 and TRBJ1-5, with 9 positions matching TRBD1. The CDR3 runs 14 residues. Germline loops: CDR1 MDHEN, CDR2 SYDVKM. J was trimmed by 6 bases and V by 6 bases; bases with no gene match: 6.

As to this clone: It is likely a read error: a sequence one base away is far more abundant. The genes are TRBV15 and TRBJ2-6; 7 bases match TRBD1. V gave up 1 base and J gave up 3 bases; unmatched junction bases: 9. CDR1 is LNHNV and CDR2 is YYDKDF in the germline V gene (reference sequence). The CDR3 consists of 18 residues. CDR3 sequence (DNA): TGTGCCACCAGCAGAGGGGGGCCAGGGGGTGGTGGGGCCAACGTCCTGACTTTC. Its protein product is CATSRGGPGGGGANVLTF.

The chain recombines TRBV27 with TRBJ1-5, with TRBD1 matching over 7 bases. The CDR3 spans 14 residues. V was clipped by 5 bases and J by 5 bases; unmatched bases: 6. Germline V gene sequence: CDR1 MNHEY, CDR2 SMNVEV (reference sequence). This CDR3 reads CASSLRDRYQPQHF. The CDR3 DNA reads TGTGCCAGCAGTCTCCGGGACAGATATCAGCCCCAGCATTTT.

The table lists this clone with many counts. This chain connects TRBV14 to TRBJ1-1; D uncertain. Trimming stripped 3 bases from V and 6 bases from J, with 11 bases between. Germline CDR1 reads SGHDN; CDR2 reads FVKESK. CDR3 size: 13 residues. Here the CDR3 DNA reads TGTGCCAGCAGCCACTCCTCCGGCCCTGAAGCTTTCTTT. It encodes CASSHSSGPEAFF.

Points on this clone: Compared with germline, one end of the junction differs, possibly owing to a read error. The chain has TRBV4-1 and TRBJ2-7; D gene unclear. CDR1 is MGHRA, CDR2 YSYEKL, per germline. The CDR3 contains 15 residues. Written as DNA, the CDR3 is TGCGCCAGCAGCCAAGACATTGGCCCGGTCTACGGGCAGTACTTC. Translating it yields CASSQDIGPVYGQYF.

The genes are TRBV6-1 and TRBJ2-5; D may correspond to TRBD1 or TRBD2 (5 bases each). The germline V and J ends were trimmed by 5 bases and 1 base, with 11 bases remaining between them. The CDR3 has 14 residues. Germline-derived CDR1 and CDR2 are MNHNS and SASEGT. The CDR3 here is CASSLGPSQETQYF. The CDR3 bases are TGTGCCAGCAGTCTGGGACCAAGCCAAGAGACCCAGTACTTC.